Presented here are 22 T cell receptor beta chains from one specimen sequenced in a study of cytomegalovirus exposure and HLA in healthy donors. 60 Vbeta and 13 Jbeta primers were used in PCR. This table comes from immunoSEQ multiplex PCR, and its TCRdb copy is limited to in-frame clones, with some not included. The sample contains under 140,000 clones, 79% of which appear only once. The sample was PBMCs. The receptors here all came from a man aged 25 to 40 in good health and CMV-seropositive.

Details on this clone: The junction shows a germline mismatch at one end, possibly a read error. The J gene is TRBJ2-7, the V gene TRBV28, with TRBD1 as a possible D gene (5 bases). The CDR3 runs 13 residues. Germline-derived CDR1 and CDR2 are MDHEN and SYDVKM. CDR3 nucleotide sequence: TGTGCCAGCAGTTCCCCAGGGTCGTACGAGCGGTACTTC. This sequence encodes CASSSPGSYERYF.

The chain uses TRBV15 and TRBJ2-3; tentative D call: TRBD2 (6 bases). Per germline, CDR1 LNHNV and CDR2 YYDKDF (reference sequence). V was pared by 6 bases and J by 0 bases, with 13 bases between. The CDR3 is made up of 15 amino acids. Written as DNA, the CDR3 is TGTGCCACCAGGGCGGGACTTACCAGCACAGATACGCAGTATTTT. This translates into CATRAGLTSTDTQYF.

For this clone: It is unclear where the CDR3 begins or ends on the DNA, so no DNA is shown, and the CDR3 is as TCRdb lists it. The gene calls are TRBV2 and TRBJ1-2; the DNA was not used to check the table's D call, TRBD1. The CDR3 length is 11 residues, termini included. Looked up from germline, CDR1 is SNHLY and CDR2 is FYNNEI. The CDR3 region is CATTGNYGCTF.

The chain combines TRBV9 with TRBJ1-5; possible D gene TRBD1, 5 bases. V was clipped by 4 bases and J by 2 bases, with 19 bases between them. Germline V lookup: CDR1 SGDLS, CDR2 YYNGEE. The length of the CDR3 is 17 residues. This chain's CDR3 is CASSKGLGGRGNQPQHF. The CDR3, as DNA: TGTGCCAGCAGCAAGGGGTTGGGAGGGAGGGGCAATCAGCCCCAGCATTTT.

With respect to this clone: This CDR3 is also generated by other DNA sequences in the sample. CDR3 in amino acids: CAASGLISDGYTF. The CDR3 bases are TGTGCCGCCTCAGGGCTGATTTCGGACGGCTACACCTTC. V gene TRBV2 combines with J gene TRBJ1-2; D might be TRBD1 (5 bases). Germline V gene sequence: CDR1 SNHLY, CDR2 FYNNEI. The CDR3 has 13 amino acids. The V and J ends lost 11 bases and 8 bases respectively, with 21 bases between them.

This chain links TRBV7-8 with TRBJ2-3; 10 nucleotides line up with TRBD2. Germline-derived CDR1 and CDR2 are SGHVS and FQNEAQ. The CDR3 consists of 17 residues. V trimming: 5 bases; J trimming: 2 bases; junction bases outside the gene matches: 10. CDR3 residues: CASSPGASGGLTDTQYF. In nucleotides, the CDR3 is TGTGCCAGCAGCCCCGGGGCTAGCGGGGGTCTCACAGATACGCAGTATTTT. The full variable domain, its missing parts supplied by reference TRBV7-8 and TRBJ2-3, is GAGVSQSPRYKVAKRGQDVALRCDPISGHVSLFWYQQALGQGPEFLTYFQNEAQLDKSGLPSDRFFAERPEGSVSTLKIQRTQQEDSAVYLCASSPGASGGLTDTQYFGPGTRLTVL.

This sequence joins TRBV6-5 and TRBJ1-1, with unresolved D. Trimming stripped 5 bases from V and 2 bases from J, with 9 bases between. Germline V CDR1 and CDR2: MNHEY, SVGAGI. This CDR3 has 13 amino acids. The CDR3 sequence is CASSEAPNTEAFF. Written as DNA, the CDR3 is TGTGCCAGCAGTGAAGCCCCTAACACTGAAGCTTTCTTT.

The gene calls are TRBV6-6 and TRBJ2-7, with a weak D call TRBD1 (5 bases). Deletions cut 4 bases from V and 0 bases from J, with 10 bases between. In germline, CDR1 is MNHNY, CDR2 SVGAGI (reference sequence). The CDR3 totals 14 residues. CDR3 nucleotide sequence: TGTGCCAGCAGTTCGGTGGACAACTCCTACGAGCAGTACTTC. Translation gives CASSSVDNSYEQYF.

The chain couples TRBV7-3 to TRBJ2-3; D remains unclear. Germline V gene lookup returns CDR1 SGHTA and CDR2 FQGTGA. The V end lost 9 bases, the J end lost 0 bases, and 10 bases lay between the germline ends. The CDR3 length is 13 residues. This CDR3 reads CASSRVSTDTQYF. The CDR3 region has the DNA TGTGCCAGTTCCCGCGTTAGCACAGATACGCAGTATTTT.

The chain joins TRBV6-1 to TRBJ2-7, with 13 bases that match TRBD2. The length of the CDR3 is 17 residues. The germline CDR1 and CDR2 sequences are MNHNS and SASEGT. J lost 3 bases, V lost 1 base, and 6 bases had no gene match. The CDR3 bases are TGTGCCAGCAGTGAAGGACTAGCGGGGGGCCTTTACTACGAGCAGTACTTC. This gives the protein CASSEGLAGGLYYEQYF.

The CDR3 here is CASSDLRTGANTEAFF. The CDR3 bases are TGTGCCAGCAGTGATCTTAGGACAGGGGCGAACACTGAAGCTTTCTTT. The chain links TRBV25-1 to TRBJ1-1; 9 positions agree with TRBD1. Per the germline V gene, CDR1 is MGHDK and CDR2 is SYGVNS. The V segment lost 3 bases and the J segment 1 base; nucleotides outside the gene matches: 6. There are 16 residues in the CDR3.

With respect to this clone: The sample carries other DNA sequences with the same CDR3. As DNA, the CDR3 is TGTGCCAGCAGCTTACTCCAGGGAAGTGACGAGCAGTACTTC. Encoded protein: CASSLLQGSDEQYF. This rearrangement joins TRBV13 to TRBJ2-7, with D possibly being TRBD1 (5 bases). The CDR3 loop spans 14 amino acids. Germline V gives CDR1 PRHDT, CDR2 FYEKMQ (reference sequence). V gave up 2 bases and J gave up 5 bases, with 13 bases separating them.

CDR3 in amino acids: CASSLIRGSYNEQFF. Written as DNA, the CDR3 is TGTGCCAGCAGCTTAATCAGGGGTTCCTACAATGAGCAGTTCTTC. The V call is TRBV7-9, the J call TRBJ2-1; a possible D gene is TRBD1 (6 bases). Germline V gene data show CDR1 as SEHNR and CDR2 as FQNEAQ (reference sequence). Between the trimmed V and J ends, which lost 2 bases and 1 base, there was a span of 9 bases. This CDR3 is 15 amino acids long.

The rearrangement links TRBV2 to TRBJ2-3; TRBD2 agrees at 7 bases. CDR1 SNHLY and CDR2 FYNNEI come from the germline V gene. With 9 bases clipped from V and 3 bases from J, the junction kept 9 bases outside the gene matches. The CDR3 loop spans 14 amino acids. In DNA form, the CDR3 reads TGTGCCAGAAACGGACGGGGGGATACAGATACGCAGTATTTT. Residues: CARNGRGDTDTQYF.

The chain is built from TRBV18 and TRBJ2-2, with 7 bases matching TRBD2. The germline V gene encodes CDR1 KGHSH and CDR2 LQKENI. With 8 bases clipped from V and 4 bases from J, the junction kept 7 bases outside the gene matches. The CDR3 totals 14 residues. This CDR3 is CASPQAGSTGELFF. The CDR3 DNA sequence: TGTGCCAGCCCACAAGCGGGGAGCACCGGGGAGCTGTTTTTT. Using reference TRBV18 and TRBJ2-2 for the parts outside the CDR3, the full variable domain is NAGVMQNPRHLVRRRGQEARLRCSPMKGHSHVYWYRQLPEEGLKFMVYLQKENIIDESGMPKERFSAEFPKEGPSILRIQQVVRGDSAAYFCASPQAGSTGELFFGEGSRLTVL.

This chain links TRBV30 with TRBJ1-5; D may be TRBD1 (6 bases). This CDR3 contains 14 residues. The V gene's germline CDR1 is GTSNPN and CDR2 SVGIG (reference sequence). V was clipped by 2 bases and J by 7 bases, with 15 bases between them. In DNA form, the CDR3 reads TGTGCCTGGAGTACCATACAGGGAAGGCAGCCCCAGCATTTT. It codes for CAWSTIQGRQPQHF.

A word on this clone: The sample holds other DNA sequences that translate to the same CDR3. The chain recombines TRBV5-1 with TRBJ2-7; 11 bases map to TRBD1. This CDR3 is 15 amino acids long. CDR1 is SGHRS, CDR2 YFSETQ, per germline. Trimming removed 4 bases from V and 1 base from J; junction bases left unmatched: 4. CDR3 coding DNA: TGCGCCAGCAGCCCGGACAGGGGGCTTTCCTACGAGCAGTACTTC. Its translation: CASSPDRGLSYEQYF.

The rearrangement uses TRBV5-1 and TRBJ1-1; D is perhaps TRBD1 (5 bases). The CDR3 totals 16 residues. Between the trimmed V and J ends, which lost 0 bases and 4 bases, there was a span of 16 bases. Germline V lookup: CDR1 SGHRS, CDR2 YFSETQ. CDR3 sequence reads: CASSLDQGSASTEAFF. The CDR3 DNA reads TGCGCCAGCAGCTTGGATCAGGGTAGTGCTAGCACTGAAGCTTTCTTT.

This clone showed up many times. The chain combines TRBV10-3 with TRBJ2-1, with 9 bases that match TRBD2. This CDR3 is built from 15 residues. The V segment lost 3 bases and the J segment 4 bases; nucleotides outside the gene matches: 4. Germline lookup yields CDR1 ENHRY and CDR2 SYGVKD. For the CDR3, the DNA is TGTGCCATCAGTGAAGGGCGGGGGGGATACAATGAGCAGTTCTTC. Translated: CAISEGRGGYNEQFF.

The V and J genes are TRBV19 and TRBJ1-5; 9 nucleotides match TRBD1. Germline-derived CDR1 and CDR2 are LNHDA and SQIVND (reference sequence). The CDR3 spans 16 residues. V lost 1 base, J lost 7 bases, and 8 bases stayed unmatched. The CDR3 loop is CASSIVWTGVRQPQHF. The DNA for the CDR3 is TGTGCCAGTAGTATAGTCTGGACAGGGGTTCGGCAGCCCCAGCATTTT.

This clone was seen more than once but under ten times. The V and J genes are TRBV5-5 and TRBJ2-1; 7 bases agree with TRBD1. Looked up from germline, CDR1 is SGHKS and CDR2 is YYEKEE (reference sequence). V lost 4 bases, J lost 4 bases, and 2 bases stayed unmatched. This CDR3 has 13 residues. As DNA, the CDR3 is TGTGCCAGCAGCCGGGACAGTTACAATGAGCAGTTCTTC. The encoded protein is CASSRDSYNEQFF.

This clone appeared once. This chain connects TRBV6-5 to TRBJ2-7; 9 nucleotides match TRBD1. Germline CDR1 is MNHEY and CDR2 is SVGAGI. V lost 4 bases and J lost 1; bases outside the gene matches: 8. CDR3 size: 16 residues. The CDR3 DNA follows: TGTGCCAGCAGTTCCGGGGGAGACAGGGGGTCCTACGAGCAGTACTTC. Protein product: CASSSGGDRGSYEQYF.